This TCR beta chain was sequenced during a study of T cells in Graves' hyperthyroidism and ophthalmopathy. The study excluded patients with uncontrolled infection, other autoimmune disease, pregnancy or lactation. Amplification yielded TCR beta CDR3 regions, with RNA transcripts as the source. A set of HTBI primers served as the primers for a first-round RT-PCR of the TCR CDR3. TCRdb re-analysed the multiplex PCR reads in MiXCR, keeping a single row per CDR3 protein. The table records hundreds of thousands of distinct CDR3 sequences, around 22% of them present only once. The V end was cut by 0 bases, the J end by 4 bases, with 10 bases between. The germline CDR1 and CDR2 sequences are SGHTA and FQGNSA. The CDR3 consists of 15 residues. As concerns this clonotype: Its matching antigen is unknown.

General observations from the study: Ophthalmopathy, which appeared later, was predicted by the model a median roughly 6.6 months before onset. Blood shared most expanded thyroid clonotypes above 0.001.

The chain couples TRBV7-2 to TRBJ1-3; D unclear. This receptor was taken from a woman aged 30 to 39 with Graves' ophthalmopathy. Material: blood. CDR3 coding DNA: TGTGCCAGCAGCTTAGCAGGGCTTTACGGAAACACCATATATTTT. Its protein product is CASSLAGLYGNTIYF. The whole variable domain, remainder taken from reference TRBV7-2 and TRBJ1-3, is GAGVSQSPSNKVTEKGKDVELRCDPISGHTALYWYRQSLGQGLEFLIYFQGNSAPDKSGLPSDRFSAERTGGSVSTLTIQRTQQEDSAVYLCASSLAGLYGNTIYFGEGSWLTVV.